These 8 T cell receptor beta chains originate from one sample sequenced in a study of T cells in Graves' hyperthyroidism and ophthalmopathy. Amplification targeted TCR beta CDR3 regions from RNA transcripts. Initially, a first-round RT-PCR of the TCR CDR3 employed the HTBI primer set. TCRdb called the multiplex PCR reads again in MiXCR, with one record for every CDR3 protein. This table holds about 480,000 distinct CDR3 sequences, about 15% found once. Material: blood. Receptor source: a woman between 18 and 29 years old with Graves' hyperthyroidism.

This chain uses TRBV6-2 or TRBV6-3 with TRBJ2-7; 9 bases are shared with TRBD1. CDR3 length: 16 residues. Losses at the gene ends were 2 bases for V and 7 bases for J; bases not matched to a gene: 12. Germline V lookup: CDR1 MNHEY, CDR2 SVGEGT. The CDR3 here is CASSYGRGQGQQEQYF. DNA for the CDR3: TGTGCCAGCAGTTACGGTAGGGGACAGGGCCAACAAGAGCAGTACTTC.

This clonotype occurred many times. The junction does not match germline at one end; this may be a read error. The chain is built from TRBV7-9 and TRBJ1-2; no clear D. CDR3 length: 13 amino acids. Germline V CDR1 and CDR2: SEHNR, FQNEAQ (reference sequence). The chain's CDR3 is CASTLGYNYGYTF. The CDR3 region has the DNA TGTGCCAGCACCTTAGGATATAACTATGGCTACACCTTC.

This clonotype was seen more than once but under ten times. CDR3: CASRAPGLAGGEQYV. CDR3 bases: TGTGCCAGCAGAGCGCCGGGACTAGCGGGAGGAGAGCAGTACGTC. The V and J genes are TRBV6-1 and TRBJ2-7; TRBD2 aligns across 15 bases. With V trimmed by 6 bases and J by 7 bases, 7 bases remained unmatched. CDR3 length: 15 residues. Germline V gives CDR1 MNHNS, CDR2 SASEGT.

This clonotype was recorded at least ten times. The CDR3 bases are TGTGCCAGCAGTTTATACTCAGGGGACGAGCAGTACGTC. Translated, it gives CASSLYSGDEQYV. This chain joins TRBV27 and TRBJ2-7; tentative D call: TRBD1 (6 bases). V shed 1 base and J shed 5 bases, with 9 bases lying between them. Germline V gene lookup returns CDR1 MNHEY and CDR2 SMNVEV (reference sequence). There are 13 residues in the CDR3.

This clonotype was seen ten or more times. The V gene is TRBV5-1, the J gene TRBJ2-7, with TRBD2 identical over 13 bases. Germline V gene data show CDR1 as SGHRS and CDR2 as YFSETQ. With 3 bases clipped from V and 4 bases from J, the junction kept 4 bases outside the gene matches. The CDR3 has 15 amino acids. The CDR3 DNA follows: TGCGCCAGCAGCTCAGGGACTAGCGGGGATTACGAGCAGTACTTC. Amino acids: CASSSGTSGDYEQYF.

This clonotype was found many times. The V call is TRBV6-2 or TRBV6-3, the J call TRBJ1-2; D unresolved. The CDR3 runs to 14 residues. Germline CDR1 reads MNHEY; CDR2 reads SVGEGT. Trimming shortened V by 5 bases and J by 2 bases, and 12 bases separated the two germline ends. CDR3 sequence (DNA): TGTGCCAGCAGTGTGATGAAACCGAACTATGGCTACACCTTC. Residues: CASSVMKPNYGYTF.

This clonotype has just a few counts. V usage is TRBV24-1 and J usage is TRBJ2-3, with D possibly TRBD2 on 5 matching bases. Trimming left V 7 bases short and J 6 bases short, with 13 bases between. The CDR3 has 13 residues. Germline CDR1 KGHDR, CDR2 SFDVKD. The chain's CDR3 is CATSQRQRDTQYF. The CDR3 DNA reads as TGTGCCACCAGCCAGCGGCAGAGGGATACGCAGTATTTT.

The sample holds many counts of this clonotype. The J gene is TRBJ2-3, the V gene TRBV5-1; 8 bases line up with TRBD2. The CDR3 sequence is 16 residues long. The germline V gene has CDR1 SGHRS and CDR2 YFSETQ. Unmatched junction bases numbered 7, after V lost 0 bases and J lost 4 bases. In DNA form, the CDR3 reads TGCGCCAGCAGCTTGGGGGGGACTAGGGTTCCAGATACGCAGTATTTT. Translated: CASSLGGTRVPDTQYF.